This TCR beta chain comes out of a study of chronic HIV infection and antiretroviral therapy. CDR1 and CDR2 (germline): SQVTM, ANQGSEA. CDR3 length equals 11 residues. V gave up 7 bases and J gave up 4 bases, with 11 bases separating them. MiXCR, run by TCRdb on the 5' RACE reads, gives a single entry per CDR3 protein. The top ten clones hold roughly 3% of a sample with about 48,000 distinct CDR3 sequences, about a fifth of them seen once. Sequencing input: peripheral blood. The rearrangement uses TRBV29-1 and TRBJ2-7; no clear D gene. This TCR was sampled from an adult who had HIV and had not received antiretroviral therapy, or was an uninfected healthy control (not recorded which). For the CDR3, the DNA is TGCAGCGGCGGATTCGGGTACGAGCAGTACTTC. Protein sequence: CSGGFGYEQYF.